The source of this TCR beta chain is a study of CD8 T cells in ankylosing spondylitis. Quantitative 5'-RACE with molecular barcodes was used to make the TCR beta libraries. TCRdb recomputed calls from the 5' RACE reads with MiXCR, one row per CDR3 protein. The sample holds about 130,000 distinct CDR3 sequences; about 7.3% are singletons and the top ten take roughly 12%. Germline CDR1 MRHNA, CDR2 SNTAGT. The CDR3 has 15 residues. The J segment lost 0 bases and the V segment lost 7 bases, leaving 7 bases of the junction unmatched. Study-level results: There was a TCR beta motif, made of several highly homologous variants, that appeared characteristic of ankylosing spondylitis blood. A subset of motif variants has previously been described in the synovial fluid and blood of reactive arthritis.

This clonotype was counted at least ten times. Its antigen is not known. This receptor was obtained from a female donor with ankylosing spondylitis or in good health (not recorded which). The sample was blood, either unsorted or a sorted T cell fraction (not recorded which). The chain has TRBV6-4 and TRBJ2-3; 7 bases map to TRBD2. CDR3 protein: CASTTARESTDTQYF. Written as DNA, the CDR3 is TGTGCCAGCACCACCGCGCGGGAGAGCACAGATACGCAGTATTTT.